What follows describes a single T cell receptor (beta chain). The sample comes from a study of blood T cell repertoires in COVID-19. Here immunoSEQ multiplex PCR was the method, and the copy in TCRdb shows in-frame clones only, minus some. The sample holds under 45,000 clones, 80% to 90% seen once. The receptor's source is a man aged 35 to 55 with active COVID-19. The sample was peripheral blood.

CDR3 nucleotides: TGTGCCAGCTCACCATCATTAGTTCGAGCGCGGGATAGGATCTACAATGAGCAGTTCTTC. This gives the protein CASSPSLVRARDRIYNEQFF. The V call is TRBV18, the J call TRBJ2-1; D may be TRBD2 (6 bases). The CDR3 length is 20 residues. The germline V and J ends were trimmed by 2 bases and 3 bases, with 26 bases remaining between them. The V gene's germline CDR1 is KGHSH and CDR2 LQKENI.